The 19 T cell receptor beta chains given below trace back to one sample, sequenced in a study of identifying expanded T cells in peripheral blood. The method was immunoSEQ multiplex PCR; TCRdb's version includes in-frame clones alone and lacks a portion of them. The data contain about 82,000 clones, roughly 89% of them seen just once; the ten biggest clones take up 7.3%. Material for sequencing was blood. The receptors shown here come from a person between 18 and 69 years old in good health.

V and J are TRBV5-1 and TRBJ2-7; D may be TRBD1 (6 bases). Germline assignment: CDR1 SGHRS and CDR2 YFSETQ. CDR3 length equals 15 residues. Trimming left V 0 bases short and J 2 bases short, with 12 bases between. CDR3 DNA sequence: TGCGCCAGCAGCTTGGGTGACGGGACACCCTACGAGCAGTACTTC. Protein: CASSLGDGTPYEQYF.

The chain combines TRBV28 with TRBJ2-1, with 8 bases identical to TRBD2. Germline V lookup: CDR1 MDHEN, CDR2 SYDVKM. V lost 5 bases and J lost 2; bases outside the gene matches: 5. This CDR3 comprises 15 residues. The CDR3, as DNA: TGTGCCAGCAGTCTCATCGGGGGGGCCTACAATGAGCAGTTCTTC. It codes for CASSLIGGAYNEQFF.

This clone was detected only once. CDR3 in DNA: TGCGCCAGCAGTGATCCGGGGGGGCCAGAGACCCAGTACTTC. This gives the protein CASSDPGGPETQYF. The V gene is TRBV10-2, the J gene TRBJ2-5; 8 bases align to TRBD2. Germline loops: CDR1 WSHSY, CDR2 SAAADI. The CDR3 sequence is 14 residues long. The V segment lost 3 bases and the J segment 4 bases; nucleotides outside the gene matches: 4.

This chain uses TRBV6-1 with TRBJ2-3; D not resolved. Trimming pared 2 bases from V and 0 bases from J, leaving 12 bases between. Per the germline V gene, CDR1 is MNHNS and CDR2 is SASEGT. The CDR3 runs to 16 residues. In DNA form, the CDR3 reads TGTGCCAGCAGTGAAAATCCCTTAGGGAGCACAGATACGCAGTATTTT. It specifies CASSENPLGSTDTQYF.

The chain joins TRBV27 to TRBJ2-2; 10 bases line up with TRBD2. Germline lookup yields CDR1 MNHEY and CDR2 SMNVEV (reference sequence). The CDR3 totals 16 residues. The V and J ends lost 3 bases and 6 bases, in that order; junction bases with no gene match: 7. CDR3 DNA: TGTGCCAGCAGTTTGATGGGACTAGCGATCCCCGGGGAGCTGTTTTTT. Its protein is CASSLMGLAIPGELFF.

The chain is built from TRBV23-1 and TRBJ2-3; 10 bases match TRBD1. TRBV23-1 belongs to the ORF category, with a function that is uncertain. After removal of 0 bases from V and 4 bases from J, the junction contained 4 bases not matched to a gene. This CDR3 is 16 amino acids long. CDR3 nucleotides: TGCGCCAGCAGTCAATCGGGGACAGGGGTGTCAGATACGCAGTATTTT. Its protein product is CASSQSGTGVSDTQYF.

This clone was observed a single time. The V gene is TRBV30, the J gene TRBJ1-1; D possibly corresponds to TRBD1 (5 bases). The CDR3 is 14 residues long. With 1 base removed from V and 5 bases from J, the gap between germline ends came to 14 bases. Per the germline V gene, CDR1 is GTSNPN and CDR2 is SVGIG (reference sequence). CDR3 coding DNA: TGTGCCTGGAGTGAAGGAAACCGGGGGACTGAAGCTTTCTTT. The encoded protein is CAWSEGNRGTEAFF.

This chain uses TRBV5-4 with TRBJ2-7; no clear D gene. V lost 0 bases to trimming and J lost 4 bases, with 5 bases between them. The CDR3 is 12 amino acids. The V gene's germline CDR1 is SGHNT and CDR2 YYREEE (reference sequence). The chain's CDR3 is CASSLDRYEQYF. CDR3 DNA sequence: TGTGCCAGCAGCTTGGACAGATACGAGCAGTACTTC.

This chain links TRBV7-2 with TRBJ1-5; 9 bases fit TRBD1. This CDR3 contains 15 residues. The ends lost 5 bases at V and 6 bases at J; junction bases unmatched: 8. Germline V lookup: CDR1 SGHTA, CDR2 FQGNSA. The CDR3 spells CASSIDRGSGQPQHF. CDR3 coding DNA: TGTGCCAGCAGCATAGACAGGGGGTCGGGTCAGCCCCAGCATTTT.

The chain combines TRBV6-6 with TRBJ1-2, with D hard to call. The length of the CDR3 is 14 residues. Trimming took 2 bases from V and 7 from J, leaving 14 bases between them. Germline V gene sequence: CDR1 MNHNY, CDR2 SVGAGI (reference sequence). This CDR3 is CASSYGVVGSGYTF. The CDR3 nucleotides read TGTGCCAGCAGTTACGGAGTAGTGGGTTCTGGCTACACCTTC.

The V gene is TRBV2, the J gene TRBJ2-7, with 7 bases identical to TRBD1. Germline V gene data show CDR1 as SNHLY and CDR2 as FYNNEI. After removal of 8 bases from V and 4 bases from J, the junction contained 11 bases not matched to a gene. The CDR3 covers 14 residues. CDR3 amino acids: CASSDRAIFYEQYF. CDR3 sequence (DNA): TGTGCCAGCTCCGACAGGGCTATTTTTTACGAGCAGTACTTC.

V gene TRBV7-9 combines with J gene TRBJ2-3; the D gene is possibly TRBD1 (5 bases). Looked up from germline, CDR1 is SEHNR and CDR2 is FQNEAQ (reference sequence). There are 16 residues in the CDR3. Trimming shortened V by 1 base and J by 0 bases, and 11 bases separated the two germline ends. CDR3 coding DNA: TGTGCCAGCAGCTTAGGGGGCAGCCCTAGCACAGATACGCAGTATTTT. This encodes CASSLGGSPSTDTQYF.

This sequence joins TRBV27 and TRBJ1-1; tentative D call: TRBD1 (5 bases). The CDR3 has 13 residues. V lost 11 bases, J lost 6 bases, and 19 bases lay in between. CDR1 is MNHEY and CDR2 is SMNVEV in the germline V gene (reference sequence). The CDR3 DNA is TGTGCCCGTGTAGTAATGAGGGGCGCTGAAGCTTTCTTT. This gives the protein CARVVMRGAEAFF.

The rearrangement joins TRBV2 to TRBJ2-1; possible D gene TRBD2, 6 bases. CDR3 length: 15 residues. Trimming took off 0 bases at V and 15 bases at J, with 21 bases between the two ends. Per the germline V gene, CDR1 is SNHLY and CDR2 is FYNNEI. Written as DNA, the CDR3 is TGTGCCAGCAGTGAAGCGAGTCGGGGGACCCCGAACGGGTTCTTC. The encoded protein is CASSEASRGTPNGFF.

The chain's CDR3 is CASSYWQGDDYEQYF. CDR3 DNA sequence: TGTGCCAGCAGTTACTGGCAGGGAGATGACTACGAGCAGTACTTC. V usage is TRBV6-5 and J usage is TRBJ2-5, with D perhaps assigned TRBD1 or TRBD2 (5 bases each). Judging by the DNA end, TRBJ2-7 fits better; the J call may be wrong. Per the germline V gene, CDR1 is MNHEY and CDR2 is SVGAGI. This CDR3 contains 15 residues.

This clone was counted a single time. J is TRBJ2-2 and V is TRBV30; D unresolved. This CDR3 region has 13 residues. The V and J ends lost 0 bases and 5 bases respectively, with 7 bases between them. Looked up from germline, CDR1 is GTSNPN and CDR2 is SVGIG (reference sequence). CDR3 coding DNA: TGTGCCTGGAGTGTCGTAGGAACCGGGGAGCTGTTTTTT. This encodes CAWSVVGTGELFF.

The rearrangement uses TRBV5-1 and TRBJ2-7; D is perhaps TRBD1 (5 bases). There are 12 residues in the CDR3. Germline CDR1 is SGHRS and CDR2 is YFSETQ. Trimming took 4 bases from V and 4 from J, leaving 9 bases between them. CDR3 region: CASSQDIYEQYF. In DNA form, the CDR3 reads TGCGCCAGCAGCCAGGACATTTACGAGCAGTACTTC.

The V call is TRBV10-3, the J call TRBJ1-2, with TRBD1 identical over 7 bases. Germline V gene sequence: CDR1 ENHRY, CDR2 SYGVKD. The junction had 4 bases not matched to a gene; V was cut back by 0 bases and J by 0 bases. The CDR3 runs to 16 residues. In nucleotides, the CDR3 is TGTGCCATCAGTGAGTCCCGACAGGGAGCTAACTATGGCTACACCTTC. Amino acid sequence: CAISESRQGANYGYTF.

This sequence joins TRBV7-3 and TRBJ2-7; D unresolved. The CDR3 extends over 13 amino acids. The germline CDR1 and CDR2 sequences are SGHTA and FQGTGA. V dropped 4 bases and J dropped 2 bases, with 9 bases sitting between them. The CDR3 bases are TGTGCCAGCAGCTCGGGCTCCGCCTACGAGCAGTACTTC. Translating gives CASSSGSAYEQYF.